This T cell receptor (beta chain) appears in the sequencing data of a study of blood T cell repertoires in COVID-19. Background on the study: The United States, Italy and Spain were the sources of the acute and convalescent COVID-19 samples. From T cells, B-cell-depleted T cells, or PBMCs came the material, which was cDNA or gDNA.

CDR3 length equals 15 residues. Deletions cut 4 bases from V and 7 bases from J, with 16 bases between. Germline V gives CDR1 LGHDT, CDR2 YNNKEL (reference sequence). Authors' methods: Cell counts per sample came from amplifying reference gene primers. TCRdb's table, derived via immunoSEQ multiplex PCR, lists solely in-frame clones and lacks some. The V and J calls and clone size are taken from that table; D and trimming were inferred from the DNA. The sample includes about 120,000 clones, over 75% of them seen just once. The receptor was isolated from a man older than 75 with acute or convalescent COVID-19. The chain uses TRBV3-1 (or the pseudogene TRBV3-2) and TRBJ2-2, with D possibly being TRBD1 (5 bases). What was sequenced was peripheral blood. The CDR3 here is CASSPPGQAGGELFF. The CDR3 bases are TGTGCCAGCAGCCCTCCTGGACAAGCTGGCGGGGAGCTGTTTTTT.